This TCR beta chain originates from a study of blood T cell repertoires in COVID-19. Study at large: COVID-19 samples, acute and convalescent, were from the United States, Italy and Spain. T cells, B-cell-depleted T cells, or PBMCs provided the cDNA or gDNA that served as material.

Germline CDR1 SGHTS, CDR2 YDEGEE. The CDR3 runs 14 residues. The trim removed 4 bases at V and 6 bases at J, leaving 8 bases unmatched. Some clones are missing from TCRdb's copy, which holds only in-frame ones; the method was immunoSEQ multiplex PCR. The sample holds 95,000 to 150,000 clones, about four fifths seen once. Sequenced sample: peripheral blood. The receptor comes from a man in his 60s with active or convalescent COVID-19. The chain uses TRBV5-8 and TRBJ2-7, with TRBD1 matching 9 bases. DNA of the CDR3: TGTGCCAGCAGCACGGGACAGGGTGTTATCGAGCAGTACTTC. The encoded protein is CASSTGQGVIEQYF.